The source of this TCR beta chain is a study of T cell repertoires in cytomegalovirus infection. Study-level information: Peptides in the study included HLA-C-restricted and HLA-B-restricted CMV epitopes. Signatures in public TCR beta sequences pointed to both CMV infection and matching HLA type.

This clonotype turned up a few times. Its antigen is unknown. Study observations and caveats: Clonotypes of TCR beta that were HLA-C-restricted and CMV-specific dominated the ex vivo response.

V dropped 2 bases and J dropped 0 bases, with 9 bases sitting between them. Per the germline V gene, CDR1 is MNHEY and CDR2 is SVGAGI. The CDR3 extends over 15 amino acids. MiXCR, applied by TCRdb to the reads, yields one record per CDR3 protein. The table records some 800,000 distinct CDR3 sequences, about 28% of them present only once. The chain is built from TRBV6-5 and TRBJ2-3; a possible D gene is TRBD1 (6 bases). Here the sequenced sample was cultured CD8+ T cells from PBMCs, taken from culture after CMV antigen stimulation. The TCR sequence derives from a human donor in good health (CMV status not recorded). Some clones in this sample may be carry-over from other donors' samples. CDR3 residues: CASSYQGISTDTQYF. DNA of the CDR3: TGTGCCAGCAGTTACCAGGGGATCAGCACAGATACGCAGTATTTT.